The present entry profiles one T cell receptor beta chain with its context. What it binds is not known. The repertoire was sequenced with immunoSEQ multiplex PCR; TCRdb's copy has only in-frame clones and lacks some. The table shows roughly 5,700 clones, with around 77% occurring only once. These data belong to a study of immune evolution from preneoplasia to lung adenocarcinoma. Whole-study results and caveats: Clonality was highest in normal lung, lower in later-stage lesions apparently.

This CDR3 spans 14 amino acids. Germline V gene data show CDR1 as SGHTA and CDR2 as FQGTGA. The V end lost 6 bases, the J end lost 4 bases, and 15 bases lay between the germline ends. The TCR was taken from a person aged 60-80 years with lung adenocarcinoma. The specimen was FFPE minimally invasive lung adenocarcinoma tissue. The V call is TRBV7-3, the J call TRBJ1-1; D uncertain. The CDR3 spells CASRARFDATEAFF. DNA for the CDR3: TGTGCCAGCAGGGCAAGATTTGATGCCACTGAAGCTTTCTTT.